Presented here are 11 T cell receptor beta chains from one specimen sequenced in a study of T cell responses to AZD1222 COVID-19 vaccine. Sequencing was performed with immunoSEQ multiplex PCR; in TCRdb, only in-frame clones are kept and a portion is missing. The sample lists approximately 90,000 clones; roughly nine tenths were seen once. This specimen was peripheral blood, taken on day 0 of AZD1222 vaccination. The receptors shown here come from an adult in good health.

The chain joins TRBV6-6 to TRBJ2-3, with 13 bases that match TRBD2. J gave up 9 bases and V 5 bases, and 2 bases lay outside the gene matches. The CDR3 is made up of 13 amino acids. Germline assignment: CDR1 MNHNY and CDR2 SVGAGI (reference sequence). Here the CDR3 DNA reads TGTGCCAGCAGTGCGACTAGCGGGGGGACGCAGTATTTT. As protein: CASSATSGGTQYF.

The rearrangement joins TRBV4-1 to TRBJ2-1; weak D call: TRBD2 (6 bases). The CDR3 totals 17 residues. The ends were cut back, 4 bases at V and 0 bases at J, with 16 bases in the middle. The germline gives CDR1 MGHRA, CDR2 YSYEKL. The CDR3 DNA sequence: TGCGCCAGCAGCCTCCTTAAGGAGGGTCCCTCCTACAATGAGCAGTTCTTC. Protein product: CASSLLKEGPSYNEQFF.

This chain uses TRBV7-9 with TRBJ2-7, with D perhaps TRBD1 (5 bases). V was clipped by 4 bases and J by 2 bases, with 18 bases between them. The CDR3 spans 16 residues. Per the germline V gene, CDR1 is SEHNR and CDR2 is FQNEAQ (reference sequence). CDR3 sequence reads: CASSSPGGAGTYEQYF. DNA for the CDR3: TGTGCCAGCAGCTCCCCGGGTGGGGCTGGCACCTACGAGCAGTACTTC.

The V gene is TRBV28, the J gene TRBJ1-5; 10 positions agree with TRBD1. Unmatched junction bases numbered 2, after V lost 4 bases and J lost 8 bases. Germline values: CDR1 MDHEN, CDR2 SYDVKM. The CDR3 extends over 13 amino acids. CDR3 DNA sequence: TGTGCCAGCAGTTGGGACAGGGGAGAGCCCCAGCATTTT. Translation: CASSWDRGEPQHF.

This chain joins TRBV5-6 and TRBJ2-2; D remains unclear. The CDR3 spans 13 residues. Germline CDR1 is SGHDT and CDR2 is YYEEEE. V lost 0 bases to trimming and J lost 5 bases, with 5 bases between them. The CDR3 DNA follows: TGTGCCAGCAGCTTGGGGAGTACCGGGGAGCTGTTTTTT. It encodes CASSLGSTGELFF.

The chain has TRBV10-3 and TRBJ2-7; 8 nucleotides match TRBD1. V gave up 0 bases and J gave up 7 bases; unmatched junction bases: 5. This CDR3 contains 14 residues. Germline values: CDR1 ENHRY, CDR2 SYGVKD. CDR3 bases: TGTGCCATCAGTGAGTCCCCCAGGGGGCATGAGCAGTACTTC. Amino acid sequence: CAISESPRGHEQYF.

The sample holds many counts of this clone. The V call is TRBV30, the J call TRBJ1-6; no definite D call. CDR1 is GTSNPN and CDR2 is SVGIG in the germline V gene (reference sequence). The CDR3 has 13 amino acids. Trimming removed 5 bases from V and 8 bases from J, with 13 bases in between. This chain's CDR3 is CAWSRTLDSPLHF. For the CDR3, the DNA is TGTGCCTGGTCTCGGACTTTGGATTCACCCCTCCACTTT. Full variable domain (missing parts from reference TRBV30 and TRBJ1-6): SQTIHQWPATLVQPVGSPLSLECTVEGTSNPNLYWYRQAAGRGLQLLFYSVGIGQISSEVPQNLSASRPQDRQFILSSKKLLLSDSGFYLCAWSRTLDSPLHFGNGTRLTVT.

The CDR3 DNA reads TGCAGCGTTGATGGCCAGAACTATGGCTACACCTTC. Amino acid sequence: CSVDGQNYGYTF. The gene calls are TRBV29-1 and TRBJ1-2, with D unclear. Looked up from germline, CDR1 is SQVTM and CDR2 is ANQGSEA. This CDR3 region has 12 residues. Trimming took off 3 bases at V and 2 bases at J, with 7 bases between the two ends. Based on the CDR3 plus reference TRBV29-1 and TRBJ1-2, the full variable domain is SAVISQKPSRDICQRGTSLTIQCQVDSQVTMMFWYRQQPGQSLTLIATANQGSEATYESGFVIDKFPISRPNLTFSTLTVSNMSPEDSSIYLCSVDGQNYGYTFGSGTRLTVV.

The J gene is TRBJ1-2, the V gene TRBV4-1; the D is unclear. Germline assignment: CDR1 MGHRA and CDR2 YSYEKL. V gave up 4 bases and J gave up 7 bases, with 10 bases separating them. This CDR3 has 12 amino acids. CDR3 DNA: TGCGCCAGCAGCCTAGACGGGGTTGGCTACACCTTC. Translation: CASSLDGVGYTF.

CDR3 protein: CASRAGGFTDTQYF. CDR3 coding DNA: TGCGCCAGCAGGGCGGGGGGGTTTACAGATACGCAGTATTTT. V usage is TRBV10-2 and J usage is TRBJ2-3, with 9 bases fitting TRBD2. CDR3 length: 14 amino acids. Germline V CDR1 and CDR2: WSHSY, SAAADI. V lost 6 bases, J lost 3 bases, and 4 bases stayed unmatched.

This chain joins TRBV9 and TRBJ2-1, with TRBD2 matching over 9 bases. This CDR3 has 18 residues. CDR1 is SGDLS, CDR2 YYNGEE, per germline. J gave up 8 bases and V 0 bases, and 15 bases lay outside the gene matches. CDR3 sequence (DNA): TGTGCCAGCAGCGTAGCAAGCTCCGGACTAGCGAGTTTCGATGAGCAGTTCTTC. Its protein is CASSVASSGLASFDEQFF.